This TCR beta chain was identified in a study of blood T cell repertoires in COVID-19 (TCRdb year 2020). With respect to the entire study: Collaborator samples came from the United States, Italy and Spain and covered acute and convalescent phases of COVID-19. The material from the prospective study consisted of cDNA or gDNA derived from T cells, B-cell-depleted T cells, or PBMCs. Subjects who had been exposed to COVID-19, were actively infected with it, or had recovered from it provided the deeply sampled blood TCRbeta repertoires that made up the dataset. A freely available public database, intended as a resource for researchers studying the immune response to SARS-CoV-2, is where the repertoires were released. The samples were drawn from two sources: the first 160 participants of the ongoing ImmuneRACE study, and over 1,000 subjects contributed by 6 global collaborators. Nearly every sample came with metadata listing a de-identified subject ID, COVID-19 status, age in years and sex. Where available, HLA class I and class II types were taken from metadata supplied by the sample provider and were not determined by assay-based typing. What the research found in general, with its limitations: The quantity of clinical and demographic metadata differed by source and by participant and was supplied without curation.

Comment on this clone: The clone's antigen remains unknown. No qualities accompany the bases; no much larger clone lies one base away.

In the germline V gene, CDR1 corresponds to SGHTA and CDR2 to FQGTGA. Spanning cysteine to phenylalanine, the CDR3 consists of 13 amino acids. This entry keeps only the CDR3 DNA: 39 bases, framed from base 1. V lost 0 bases and J lost 7 bases; the stretch between them is 9 bases long. One collaborating source in Seattle enrolled patients during active infection and followed them longitudinally through the course of disease. Each collaborating institution followed its own protocols to collect whole blood in K2EDTA tubes. Collaborator samples were shipped for TCRbeta analysis as frozen whole blood, isolated PBMCs, or DNA extracted from either sample type. The immunoSEQ Assay, a bias-controlled multiplex PCR, was used to amplify TCRbeta CDR3 regions from genomic DNA. The study's processing was this. Within the assay, amplification of reference gene primers was used to estimate how many nucleated cells each sample contained. Sequence reads were collapsed and filtered to measure the absolute abundance of every unique TCRbeta CDR3 rearrangement. For each sample, productive Simpson clonality was calculated by taking the square root of Simpson's diversity index across productive rearrangements. TCRdb limited this immuneACCESS table to in-frame rearrangements with V and J called. A share of clones is missing; checked studies link under half to unresolved V genes, and the rest is unexplained. V, J and clone size reflect that table, while D and trimming were determined from the DNA. Across this sample there are roughly 230,000 clones, with roughly 90% seen only once. The top ten hold 2.1% of the sample.

The sequence derives from a woman aged 60-70 years with COVID-19, enrolled during active disease. Sequenced material: peripheral blood. The sequence is built from TRBV7-3 and TRBJ1-2; matching of 5 bases hints at TRBD1 as the D gene. The base sequence is TGTGCCAGCAGCTTAACGGGTACAGGTGGCTACACCTTC. Protein translation: CASSLTGTGGYTF.